Below, 28 T cell receptor beta chains from the same sample are listed, as sequenced in a study of CD8+ T cells in alopecia areata (dated by TCRdb to 2016 to 2018). Library generation was performed with the immunoSEQ multiplex PCR assay. RNA was extracted from all samples and reverse transcribed into cDNA as template for TCR sequencing. Imported from immuneACCESS, the table was reduced by TCRdb to in-frame sequences with V and J called. These copies leave out some clones; in studies compared against another copy, an unresolved V gene accounts for under half, and the cause of the remainder is not known. The sample table lists some 120,000 clones, around 63% of them with a count of one. The ten biggest clones cover around 6% of the sample. The time point label corresponds to: less than five weeks on oral tofacitinib. Explained via the paper, the treatment or condition label denotes: oral pan-JAK inhibitor, 5-10 mg twice daily.

Sequences were derived from CD4+ T cells sorted from blood, sampled at week 4, from a patient treated with tofacitinib. These receptors were obtained from a human donor with alopecia areata.

The chain joins TRBV4-1 to TRBJ2-7, with 7 nucleotides matching TRBD1. CDR1 and CDR2 (germline): MGHRA, YSYEKL. This CDR3 contains 16 residues. Losses at the gene ends were 3 bases for V and 2 bases for J; bases not matched to a gene: 10. CDR3 DNA: TGCGCCAGCAGCCAGTCGACAGGGTATACTACCTACGAGCAGTACTTC. Translated, it gives CASSQSTGYTTYEQYF.

V and J are TRBV7-2 and TRBJ2-3; TRBD2 agrees at 11 bases. The CDR3 spans 14 residues. After removal of 9 bases from V and 1 base from J, the junction contained 3 bases not matched to a gene. CDR1 and CDR2 from the germline V gene are SGHTA and FQGNSA. The CDR3 reads CASKGLAGTDTQYF. CDR3 coding DNA: TGTGCCAGTAAGGGACTAGCGGGCACAGATACGCAGTATTTT.

In this sample, this clone turned up a few times. CDR3 loop: CATSPTAGETQYF. In nucleotides, the CDR3 is TGTGCCACCAGCCCCACCGCAGGGGAGACCCAGTACTTC. V is TRBV15 and J is TRBJ2-5; D is possibly TRBD1 (5 bases). V was trimmed by 5 bases and J by 5 bases, leaving 12 bases between them. This CDR3 comprises 13 residues. Germline-derived CDR1 and CDR2 are LNHNV and YYDKDF (reference sequence).

This clone was picked up one time. The V and J genes are TRBV30 and TRBJ2-7; D perhaps matches TRBD2 (5 bases). Per the germline V gene, CDR1 is GTSNPN and CDR2 is SVGIG (reference sequence). This CDR3 region has 14 residues. The V end lost 3 bases, the J end lost 3 bases, and 15 bases lay between the germline ends. DNA for the CDR3: TGTGCCTGGAGCCCCCCCAACGGAGGCTACGAGCAGTACTTC. It encodes CAWSPPNGGYEQYF.

This clone was recorded a few times. The chain combines TRBV30 with TRBJ1-2, with D possibly matching TRBD1 (6 bases). V lost 3 bases, J lost 0 bases, and 11 bases lay in between. This CDR3 has 14 residues. The germline V gene encodes CDR1 GTSNPN and CDR2 SVGIG (reference sequence). The CDR3 region has the DNA TGTGCCTGGAGAGGGACATCCGCTAACTATGGCTACACCTTC. As protein: CAWRGTSANYGYTF.

This clone was picked up a small number of times. The rearrangement links TRBV5-1 to TRBJ2-7; 9 bases agree with TRBD1. Germline loops: CDR1 SGHRS, CDR2 YFSETQ. Trimming cost V 4 bases and J 3 bases; bases outside gene matches: 11. CDR3 size: 16 residues. In DNA form, the CDR3 reads TGCGCCAGCAGCCTTGGTCTTACAGGGGGCATCTACGAGCAGTACTTC. Its translation is CASSLGLTGGIYEQYF.

The chain links TRBV4-2 to TRBJ2-5; the D gene could be TRBD1 or TRBD2 (5 bases each). Germline V gives CDR1 LGHNA, CDR2 YNFKEQ. This CDR3 contains 14 residues. Deletions cut 4 bases from V and 0 bases from J, with 9 bases between. CDR3: CASSRGRNQETQYF. The CDR3, as DNA: TGTGCCAGCAGCCGGGGACGGAACCAAGAGACCCAGTACTTC.

This clone was recorded a few times. This chain connects TRBV2 to TRBJ1-5; 8 bases are a match to TRBD1. V lost 5 bases and J lost 2; bases outside the gene matches: 2. The V gene's germline CDR1 is SNHLY and CDR2 FYNNEI. The CDR3 has 14 residues. The CDR3 region has the DNA TGTGCCAGCAGTCTGGACAGGGGCAATCAGCCCCAGCATTTT. Its protein product is CASSLDRGNQPQHF.

This rearrangement joins TRBV30 to TRBJ2-3, with D hard to call. The ends were cut back, 2 bases at V and 4 bases at J, with 7 bases in the middle. CDR1 and CDR2 from the germline V gene are GTSNPN and SVGIG (reference sequence). The CDR3 has 12 amino acids. The CDR3 nucleotides are TGTGCCTGGAGTCTCCAAGCAGATACGCAGTATTTT. Amino acid sequence: CAWSLQADTQYF.

The CDR3 nucleotides are TGTGCCAGCAGCGTAGTTAGCGGGACGGGGGAGACCCAGTACTTC. As protein: CASSVVSGTGETQYF. This sequence joins TRBV9 and TRBJ2-5; 8 bases map to TRBD2. The V gene's germline CDR1 is SGDLS and CDR2 YYNGEE. The V gene end was trimmed by 0 bases and the J gene end by 5 bases; junction bases not matched to a gene: 6. This CDR3 is 15 amino acids long. The full variable domain, in which reference TRBV9 and TRBJ2-5 provide the parts outside the CDR3, is DSGVTQTPKHLITATGQRVTLRCSPRSGDLSVYWYQQSLDQGLQFLIQYYNGEERAKGNILERFSAQQFPDLHSELNLSSLELGDSALYFCASSVVSGTGETQYFGPGTRLLVL.

The chain carries TRBV27 and TRBJ1-5; D is unresolved. The germline CDR1 and CDR2 sequences are MNHEY and SMNVEV (reference sequence). This CDR3 region has 14 residues. Trimming shortened V by 6 bases and J by 3 bases, and 12 bases separated the two germline ends. The CDR3 DNA reads TGTGCCAGCAGACGGCCAGGAGACAATCAGCCCCAGCATTTT. Translation: CASRRPGDNQPQHF.

DNA for the CDR3: TGCAGCGTTGAAGGGACCGATGGCTACACCTTC. Encoded protein: CSVEGTDGYTF. The J gene is TRBJ1-2, the V gene TRBV29-1; no clear D. Trimming shortened V by 1 base and J by 6 bases, and 6 bases separated the two germline ends. The CDR3 is made up of 11 amino acids. Germline V gives CDR1 SQVTM, CDR2 ANQGSEA.

The rearrangement joins TRBV7-2 to TRBJ2-7; D gene uncertain. The germline V gene has CDR1 SGHTA and CDR2 FQGNSA. The V end was cut by 2 bases, the J end by 2 bases, with 7 bases between. This CDR3 is 13 amino acids long. CDR3 residues: CASSLSLAYEQYF. The CDR3 bases are TGTGCCAGCAGCTTATCCCTAGCCTACGAGCAGTACTTC.

This clone was observed once. The J gene is TRBJ1-2, the V gene TRBV5-4; TRBD1 matches at 11 bases. The CDR3 is made up of 15 amino acids. Trimming took 3 bases from V and 5 from J; bases not matched to a gene: 6. Germline lookup yields CDR1 SGHNT and CDR2 YYREEE (reference sequence). CDR3 DNA sequence: TGTGCCAGCAGCTCCTGGACAGGGGGCGGGTATGGCTACACCTTC. Amino acids: CASSSWTGGGYGYTF.

The chain recombines TRBV5-6 with TRBJ1-2, with D perhaps TRBD1 (5 bases). V was trimmed by 5 bases and J by 3 bases, leaving 20 bases between them. The CDR3 sequence is 16 residues long. Looked up from germline, CDR1 is SGHDT and CDR2 is YYEEEE. In DNA form, the CDR3 reads TGTGCCAGCAGAGGGAAGCAGAGGACAAAAGACTATGGCTACACCTTC. Its translation: CASRGKQRTKDYGYTF.

The chain employs TRBV29-1 and TRBJ2-7; TRBD1 is a possible D gene (6 bases). Germline V gene sequence: CDR1 SQVTM, CDR2 ANQGSEA. V lost 4 bases and J 1 base, leaving 14 bases between the germline ends. The CDR3 runs to 14 residues. The CDR3 nucleotides read TGCAGCGTTGTGGGGGTACAGGGTTCCTACGAGCAGTACTTC. Amino acids: CSVVGVQGSYEQYF.

This CDR3 is CASSYEGPYQPQHF. CDR3 sequence (DNA): TGTGCCAGCAGTTACGAAGGACCGTATCAGCCCCAGCATTTT. This chain joins TRBV6-6 and TRBJ1-5; D unclear. V was pared by 2 bases and J by 5 bases, with 10 bases between. The CDR3 is 14 amino acids. The germline V gene has CDR1 MNHNY and CDR2 SVGAGI (reference sequence).

This CDR3 is CAWSVGPHMNTEAFF. The CDR3 region has the DNA TGTGCCTGGAGTGTAGGACCTCATATGAACACTGAAGCTTTCTTT. The genes are TRBV30 and TRBJ1-1, with D uncertain. The CDR3 sequence is 15 residues long. CDR1 and CDR2 (germline): GTSNPN, SVGIG (reference sequence). Trimming shortened V by 0 bases and J by 0 bases, and 11 bases separated the two germline ends. The variable domain in full, completed from reference TRBV30 and TRBJ1-1, reads SQTIHQWPATLVQPVGSPLSLECTVEGTSNPNLYWYRQAAGRGLQLLFYSVGIGQISSEVPQNLSASRPQDRQFILSSKKLLLSDSGFYLCAWSVGPHMNTEAFFGQGTRLTVV.

This clone has only a few counts. The chain is built from TRBV28 and TRBJ2-7; D may be TRBD2 (6 bases). Germline V gene data show CDR1 as MDHEN and CDR2 as SYDVKM. The CDR3 covers 13 residues. CDR3 DNA: TGTGCAAGCGCGGGAAACAATGTCTACGAGCAGTACTTC. Protein product: CASAGNNVYEQYF.

This clone was counted between two and nine times. The gene calls are TRBV9 and TRBJ2-3, with D perhaps TRBD2 (5 bases). The CDR3 loop spans 15 amino acids. Trimming pared 6 bases from V and 0 bases from J, leaving 14 bases between. In germline, CDR1 is SGDLS, CDR2 YYNGEE. CDR3 nucleotide sequence: TGTGCCAGCACGAGGGCAGGCCTAAGCACAGATACGCAGTATTTT. Translated, it gives CASTRAGLSTDTQYF.

The rearrangement uses TRBV10-3 and TRBJ2-5, with TRBD1 matching over 8 bases. This CDR3 comprises 14 residues. Germline assignment: CDR1 ENHRY and CDR2 SYGVKD. The V and J ends lost 4 bases and 5 bases, in that order; junction bases with no gene match: 6. In DNA, the CDR3 is TGTGCCATCAGTGCGGACAGGGCCGGTGAGACCCAGTACTTC. The encoded protein is CAISADRAGETQYF.

This chain links TRBV5-1 with TRBJ2-4; 7 bases are a match to TRBD2. With 0 bases clipped from V and 7 bases from J, the junction kept 10 bases outside the gene matches. The CDR3 consists of 16 residues. Germline V gene data show CDR1 as SGHRS and CDR2 as YFSETQ. The CDR3 DNA sequence: TGCGCCAGCAGCTTGGAGCCCAGCGGGACCTGGAACATTCAGTACTTC. The encoded protein is CASSLEPSGTWNIQYF.

This clone was counted only a few times. At the DNA level, this CDR3 is encoded by other sequences in the same sample as well. This chain links TRBV6-6 with TRBJ1-1; D gene unclear. The V gene's germline CDR1 is MNHNY and CDR2 SVGAGI (reference sequence). V lost 11 bases, J lost 2 bases, and 15 bases lay in between. CDR3 size: 13 residues. CDR3 residues: CASYQGINTEAFF. The CDR3 DNA reads as TGTGCCTCTTACCAAGGTATCAACACTGAAGCTTTCTTT.

This clone was counted a single time. The gene calls are TRBV29-1 and TRBJ2-3; maybe TRBD1 (6 bases). There are 12 residues in the CDR3. Germline V CDR1 and CDR2: SQVTM, ANQGSEA. V lost 7 bases and J lost 2, with 10 bases in between. The CDR3 sequence: CSAQGNTDTQYF. CDR3 nucleotides: TGCAGCGCCCAGGGGAACACAGATACGCAGTATTTT.

There are a few counts of this clone. The chain joins TRBV30 to TRBJ1-2, with D tentatively TRBD1 (5 bases). V shed 4 bases and J shed 0 bases, with 15 bases lying between them. The CDR3 runs to 15 residues. The V gene's germline CDR1 is GTSNPN and CDR2 SVGIG (reference sequence). This chain's CDR3 is CAWTRTGQTNYGYTF. In DNA form, the CDR3 reads TGTGCCTGGACGAGGACGGGGCAGACTAACTATGGCTACACCTTC.

This clone was seen only a few times. The CDR3 spells CSVEEAGKAKNIQYF. CDR3 sequence (DNA): TGCAGCGTTGAAGAGGCCGGGAAAGCCAAAAACATTCAGTACTTC. The chain employs TRBV29-1 and TRBJ2-4, with D possibly matching TRBD2 (5 bases). Trimming took off 0 bases at V and 0 bases at J, with 9 bases between the two ends. Looked up from germline, CDR1 is SQVTM and CDR2 is ANQGSEA. The CDR3 covers 15 residues.

This clone was recorded a few times. The chain combines TRBV7-9 with TRBJ1-5, with D uncertain. This CDR3 has 16 amino acids. The germline V and J ends were trimmed by 5 bases and 1 base, with 15 bases remaining between them. CDR1 SEHNR and CDR2 FQNEAQ come from the germline V gene (reference sequence). For the CDR3, the DNA is TGTGCCAGCAGCCCGTCGGGAGGCCCCAGCAATCAGCCCCAGCATTTT. Translation: CASSPSGGPSNQPQHF.

The table lists this clone with a few counts. The V call is TRBV29-1, the J call TRBJ2-4; no clear D. The CDR3 contains 13 residues. Germline loops: CDR1 SQVTM, CDR2 ANQGSEA. V was trimmed by 6 bases and J by 2 bases, leaving 11 bases between them. DNA for the CDR3: TGCAGCGTCGCCGACGGATCCAAAAACATTCAGTACTTC. Translating it yields CSVADGSKNIQYF.